Following are 32 T cell receptor beta chains from one sample sequenced in a study of metastatic and nonmetastatic thyroid tumors. No treatment of any kind had been given to any patient before thyroid surgery. Via MiXCR, TCRdb re-called the PCR reads. The top ten clones hold roughly 12% of a sample with roughly 15,000 clones, approximately 30% of them seen once. The sample consisted of tumor tissue. The receptors derive from a male donor with papillary thyroid cancer or a benign thyroid nodule (not recorded which). Some clones in this sample may be carry-over from other donors' samples.

A note on this clone: One end of the junction varies from germline; a read error may be responsible. The CDR3 spells CASSIDLIGPTISYEQYF. CDR3 DNA sequence: TGTGCCAGTAGTATAGATCTTATTGGACCCACAATCTCCTACGAGCAATACTTC. The gene calls are TRBV19 and TRBJ2-7; D remains ambiguous. The germline V gene has CDR1 LNHDA and CDR2 SQIVND (reference sequence). The CDR3 is 18 residues long.

This clone has at least ten counts. This sequence joins TRBV14 and TRBJ2-7, with D uncertain. The CDR3 covers 15 residues. Trimming took off 6 bases at V and 4 bases at J, with 19 bases between the two ends. The germline V gene has CDR1 SGHDN and CDR2 FVKESK. CDR3 nucleotides: TGTGCCAGCAGTCTTTCTTCGACTGCCGTTTACGAGCAGTACTTC. It translates to CASSLSSTAVYEQYF.

As for this clone: A clone one base away is much larger, so this may be a read error. The rearrangement joins TRBV25-1 to TRBJ2-1; 9 bases align to TRBD2. CDR3 length: 14 residues. The germline gives CDR1 MGHDK, CDR2 SYGVNS. Trimming at V came to 8 bases and at J to 3 bases, leaving 5 bases not matched to a gene. The CDR3: CASAAGGNYNEQFF. CDR3 DNA: TGTGCCAGCGCGGCGGGAGGGAACTACAATGAGCAGTTCTTC.

The rearrangement uses TRBV28 and TRBJ2-7, with 7 bases aligning to TRBD1. Per the germline V gene, CDR1 is MDHEN and CDR2 is SYDVKM. This CDR3 region has 14 residues. With V trimmed by 3 bases and J by 0 bases, 2 bases remained unmatched. The CDR3 spells CASSFAGGSYEQYF. The CDR3 DNA reads TGTGCCAGCAGTTTCGCAGGGGGCTCCTACGAGCAGTACTTC.

This clone was seen more than once but under ten times. The chain recombines TRBV28 with TRBJ2-7; D is unclear. The V end lost 6 bases, the J end lost 1 base, and 22 bases lay between the germline ends. Germline V lookup: CDR1 MDHEN, CDR2 SYDVKM. The CDR3 covers 17 residues. CDR3 coding DNA: TGTGCCAGCAGCACCCCAGTACAGCTCTTCTGGTCCTACGAGCAGTACTTC. This encodes CASSTPVQLFWSYEQYF.

This clone appeared many times. V is TRBV24-1 and J is TRBJ1-1; no definite D call. V gave up 1 base and J gave up 4 bases, with 12 bases separating them. This CDR3 has 15 residues. CDR1 and CDR2 (germline): KGHDR, SFDVKD. The CDR3: CATSDLYGPGTEAFF. The CDR3 DNA is TGTGCCACCAGTGATTTATATGGGCCAGGCACTGAAGCTTTCTTT.

This clone was counted ten times or more. V usage is TRBV9 and J usage is TRBJ1-3; weak D call: TRBD1 (5 bases). The length of the CDR3 is 15 residues. V was trimmed by 2 bases and J by 0 bases, leaving 9 bases between them. The germline V gene encodes CDR1 SGDLS and CDR2 YYNGEE. The CDR3 is CASSVQGSSGNTIYF. The CDR3 nucleotides are TGTGCCAGCAGCGTCCAGGGTAGCTCTGGAAACACCATATATTTT.

The V gene is TRBV28, the J gene TRBJ2-3; TRBD2 matches 8 bases. CDR3 length: 16 amino acids. The J segment lost 2 bases and the V segment lost 10 bases, leaving 14 bases of the junction unmatched. Germline lookup yields CDR1 MDHEN and CDR2 SYDVKM. CDR3 bases: TGTGCCACCTCCAGCGGAGCGGGAGAATACACAGATACGCAGTATTTT. This sequence encodes CATSSGAGEYTDTQYF.

This chain joins TRBV7-2 and TRBJ2-3; D is unresolved. V gave up 3 bases and J gave up 12 bases, with 16 bases separating them. The germline V gene encodes CDR1 SGHTA and CDR2 FQGNSA. The CDR3 contains 13 residues. The CDR3 DNA is TGTGCCAGCAGCTTTGGGTTCAACGAGATCCAGTATTTT. It translates to CASSFGFNEIQYF.

The gene calls are TRBV20-1 and TRBJ1-5; the D gene is possibly TRBD1 (5 bases). The CDR3 runs 14 residues. Germline V gives CDR1 DFQATT, CDR2 SNEGSKA (reference sequence). The V end lost 5 bases, the J end lost 6 bases, and 17 bases lay between the germline ends. The CDR3 bases are TGCAGTGCTGCACAGGCCGACGGGAGTCAGCCCCAGCATTTT. Its protein product is CSAAQADGSQPQHF.

This chain uses TRBV28 with TRBJ2-7; D tentatively fits TRBD1 or TRBD2 (6 bases each). The CDR3 covers 17 residues. Between the trimmed V and J ends, which lost 7 bases and 3 bases, there was a span of 25 bases. The germline CDR1 and CDR2 sequences are MDHEN and SYDVKM. The CDR3 DNA is TGTGCCAGCAACTCCTTACCACCGGGGGCGAGGGTCTACGAGCAGTACTTC. The encoded protein is CASNSLPPGARVYEQYF. Filled out from reference TRBV28 and TRBJ2-7, the complete variable domain reads DVKVTQSSRYLVKRTGEKVFLECVQDMDHENMFWYRQDPGLGLRLIYFSYDVKMKEKGDIPEGYSVSREKKERFSLILESASTNQTSMYLCASNSLPPGARVYEQYFGPGTRLTVT.

By share, this clone counts as medium-sized. The rearrangement uses TRBV11-2 and TRBJ1-2; unclear D gene. From germline, CDR1 is SGHAT and CDR2 FQNNGV. The CDR3 extends over 12 amino acids. The V and J ends lost 5 bases and 7 bases respectively, with 11 bases between them. The DNA for the CDR3 is TGTGCCAGCAGCCTTAGCAGGTTTGGCTACACCTTC. Protein: CASSLSRFGYTF.

This clone was seen a handful of times. J is TRBJ2-1 and V is TRBV24-1; TRBD2 agrees at 9 bases. Germline V gene data show CDR1 as KGHDR and CDR2 as SFDVKD. The ends lost 4 bases at V and 1 base at J; junction bases unmatched: 4. CDR3 length equals 16 residues. The CDR3 sequence: CATSDQTSGSYNEQFF. CDR3 DNA: TGTGCCACCAGTGACCAAACTAGCGGGTCCTACAATGAGCAGTTCTTC.

This clone is termed medium-sized. The chain combines TRBV7-3 with TRBJ2-2; 10 positions agree with TRBD2. The germline CDR1 and CDR2 sequences are SGHTA and FQGTGA. Trimming took 5 bases from V and 2 from J; bases not matched to a gene: 8. This CDR3 is 17 amino acids long. The CDR3 nucleotides are TGTGCCAGCAGCCGATCGCCTAGCGGGAGTAACACCGGGGAGCTGTTTTTT. Amino acids: CASSRSPSGSNTGELFF.

The chain recombines TRBV6-2 or TRBV6-3 with TRBJ2-7; D ambiguous. The CDR3 has 11 residues. Germline lookup yields CDR1 MNHEY and CDR2 SVGEGT. The germline V and J ends were trimmed by 0 bases and 5 bases, with 2 bases remaining between them. The DNA for the CDR3 is TGTGCCAGCAGTTACTCACACGAGCAGTACTTC. As protein: CASSYSHEQYF.

The gene calls are TRBV30 and TRBJ1-4; D perhaps matches TRBD1 (5 bases). The germline V gene encodes CDR1 GTSNPN and CDR2 SVGIG (reference sequence). This CDR3 is 19 amino acids long. Trimming stripped 0 bases from V and 0 bases from J, with 20 bases between. DNA for the CDR3: TGTGCCTGGAGTGTACGAGAGGGGCTATCCCTTGCAACTAATGAAAAACTGTTTTTT. This gives the protein CAWSVREGLSLATNEKLFF.

The rearrangement links TRBV4-2 to TRBJ1-1, with D maybe TRBD1 (6 bases). V lost 0 bases, J lost 11 bases, and 22 bases lay in between. From germline, CDR1 is LGHNA and CDR2 YNFKEQ. This CDR3 is built from 16 residues. CDR3 protein: CASSQDSTSHRVMAFF. Here the CDR3 DNA reads TGTGCCAGCAGCCAAGACTCGACGTCTCACAGGGTCATGGCTTTCTTT.

This clone turned up a few times. The chain couples TRBV19 to TRBJ2-1; TRBD1 aligns across 7 bases. Germline CDR1 and CDR2: LNHDA and SQIVND (reference sequence). V trimming: 10 bases; J trimming: 6 bases; junction bases outside the gene matches: 6. The CDR3 loop spans 12 amino acids. The CDR3 sequence: CATGDRVNEQFF. For the CDR3, the DNA is TGTGCCACCGGTGACAGGGTCAATGAGCAGTTCTTC.

This sequence joins TRBV5-1 and TRBJ1-6, with TRBD1 matching 7 bases. Germline CDR1 is SGHRS and CDR2 is YFSETQ. After removal of 4 bases from V and 7 bases from J, the junction contained 2 bases not matched to a gene. The CDR3 totals 13 residues. The CDR3 coding sequence is TGCGCCAGCAGCGACAGGGAAAATTCACCCCTCCACTTT. Translation: CASSDRENSPLHF.

V usage is TRBV18 and J usage is TRBJ2-7; 9 bases match TRBD1. The CDR3 has 15 amino acids. The V segment lost 0 bases and the J segment 4 bases; nucleotides outside the gene matches: 4. Germline assignment: CDR1 KGHSH and CDR2 LQKENI. CDR3 sequence reads: CASSPPRGQGYEQYF. As DNA, the CDR3 is TGTGCCAGCTCACCACCGCGGGGACAGGGATACGAGCAGTACTTC.

This clone has at least ten counts. The chain links TRBV5-4 to TRBJ2-2; the match to TRBD2 covers 13 bases. Germline V gene data show CDR1 as SGHNT and CDR2 as YYREEE (reference sequence). The CDR3 loop spans 16 amino acids. Germline trimming cut 3 bases from V and 7 bases from J; bases unmatched to any gene: 6. This CDR3 is CASSSGLAGFGGELFF. As DNA, the CDR3 is TGTGCCAGCAGCTCGGGACTAGCGGGATTCGGCGGGGAGCTGTTTTTT.

The chain links TRBV20-1 to TRBJ2-7; TRBD1 matches 11 bases. Germline V gives CDR1 DFQATT, CDR2 SNEGSKA (reference sequence). CDR3 length equals 15 residues. The V gene end was trimmed by 6 bases and the J gene end by 0 bases; junction bases not matched to a gene: 7. Here the CDR3 reads CSAAGTGGFSYEQYF. CDR3 DNA sequence: TGCAGTGCCGCAGGGACAGGGGGTTTCTCCTACGAGCAGTACTTC.

This clone was counted at least ten times. The germline gene is not matched at one end of the junction; a read error may be the cause. V is TRBV20-1 and J is TRBJ1-3, with D unresolved. This CDR3 has 12 amino acids. Looked up from germline, CDR1 is DFQATT and CDR2 is SNEGSKA (reference sequence). The CDR3 reads CSARDIRNTTYF. CDR3 in DNA: TGCAGTGCTAGAGATATACGAAACACCACATATTTT.

This chain uses TRBV30 with TRBJ2-7, with D possibly called TRBD1 or TRBD2 (5 bases each). This CDR3 region has 15 residues. The germline CDR1 and CDR2 sequences are GTSNPN and SVGIG (reference sequence). Trimming shortened V by 3 bases and J by 2 bases, and 17 bases separated the two germline ends. In DNA, the CDR3 is TGTGCCTGGAGCAAGGGACCGGGCCCAGCCTACGAGCAGTACTTC. Amino acids: CAWSKGPGPAYEQYF.

This clone was observed a few times. The genes are TRBV27 and TRBJ2-5; D ambiguous. Trimming shortened V by 2 bases and J by 3 bases, and 10 bases separated the two germline ends. The CDR3 has 14 amino acids. Germline V gene lookup returns CDR1 MNHEY and CDR2 SMNVEV (reference sequence). The CDR3 here is CASSLVGTKETQYF. The CDR3 nucleotides are TGTGCCAGCAGTTTAGTGGGAACCAAAGAGACCCAGTACTTC.

This clone was seen once. The chain combines TRBV20-1 with TRBJ1-6; 7 positions match TRBD1. The CDR3 is made up of 14 amino acids. J gave up 10 bases and V 4 bases, and 10 bases lay outside the gene matches. The germline V gene has CDR1 DFQATT and CDR2 SNEGSKA (reference sequence). The DNA for the CDR3 is TGCAGTGCTATTCCGGACAGGACGACATCACCCCTCCACTTT. Translation gives CSAIPDRTTSPLHF.

This clone was observed a handful of times. As the CDR3 is not closed by the conserved phenylalanine or tryptophan, this likely results from a read error. The gene calls are TRBV7-6 and TRBJ2-1; 8 bases agree with TRBD2. This CDR3 contains 17 residues. From germline, CDR1 is SGHVS and CDR2 FNYEAQ. V was clipped by 1 base and J by 6 bases; unmatched bases: 11. This chain's CDR3 is CASSLVTLAEVSNEQFS. The CDR3 DNA follows: TGTGCCAGCAGCTTAGTCACACTAGCGGAGGTGTCCAATGAGCAGTTCTCC.

This clone qualifies as medium-sized (0.01 to 0.1%). This rearrangement joins TRBV5-1 to TRBJ2-3, with D unresolved. In germline, CDR1 is SGHRS, CDR2 YFSETQ. V lost 8 bases to trimming and J lost 2 bases, with 18 bases between them. The CDR3 has 15 amino acids. The CDR3 loop reads CASSYGLLFTDTQYF. The CDR3 region has the DNA TGCGCCAGTTCATACGGATTGTTATTCACAGATACGCAGTATTTT.

This clone was counted between two and nine times. The chain uses TRBV27 and TRBJ2-2; 7 positions agree with TRBD2. This CDR3 region has 14 residues. Trimming cost V 1 base and J 7 bases; bases outside gene matches: 3. Germline CDR1 MNHEY, CDR2 SMNVEV (reference sequence). CDR3 bases: TGTGCCAGCAGTTTATTCGGGGAGGGCGGGGAGCTGTTTTTT. It encodes CASSLFGEGGELFF.

The chain recombines TRBV7-3 with TRBJ2-1; 11 bases align to TRBD2. Trimming at V came to 3 bases and at J to 4 bases, leaving 8 bases not matched to a gene. This CDR3 region has 17 residues. Per germline, CDR1 SGHTA and CDR2 FQGTGA. The DNA of the CDR3 is TGTGCCAGCAGCTTGATGCAAGGGACTAGCGGATACAATGAGCAGTTCTTC. Translating it yields CASSLMQGTSGYNEQFF.

The chain recombines TRBV12-3 or TRBV12-4 with TRBJ2-1, with D possibly TRBD2 on 5 matching bases. The V end was cut by 6 bases, the J end by 7 bases, with 19 bases between. This CDR3 comprises 15 residues. DNA of the CDR3: TGTGCCAGCAGCCTGACGACTATCGGGATTAATGAGCAGTTCTTC. It specifies CASSLTTIGINEQFF.

The V gene is TRBV11-2, the J gene TRBJ1-5, with 9 bases aligning to TRBD1. V was pared by 5 bases and J by 1 base, with 6 bases of the junction left unmatched. The CDR3 is made up of 16 amino acids. The germline V gene encodes CDR1 SGHAT and CDR2 FQNNGV. The CDR3 region has the DNA TGTGCCAGCAGCGAACAGGGGGCGCCCAGCAATCAGCCCCAGCATTTT. Amino acids: CASSEQGAPSNQPQHF.